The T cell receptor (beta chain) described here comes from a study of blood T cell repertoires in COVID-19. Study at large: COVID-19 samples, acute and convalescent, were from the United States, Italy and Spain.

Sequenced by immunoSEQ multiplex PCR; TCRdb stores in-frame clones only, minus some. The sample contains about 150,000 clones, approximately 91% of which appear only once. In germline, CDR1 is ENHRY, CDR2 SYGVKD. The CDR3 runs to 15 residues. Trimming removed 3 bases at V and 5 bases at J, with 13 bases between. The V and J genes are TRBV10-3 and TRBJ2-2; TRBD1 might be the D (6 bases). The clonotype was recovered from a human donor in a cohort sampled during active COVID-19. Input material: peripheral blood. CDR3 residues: CAISEVGAWTGELFF. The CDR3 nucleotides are TGTGCCATCAGTGAAGTGGGGGCTTGGACCGGGGAGCTGTTTTTT.